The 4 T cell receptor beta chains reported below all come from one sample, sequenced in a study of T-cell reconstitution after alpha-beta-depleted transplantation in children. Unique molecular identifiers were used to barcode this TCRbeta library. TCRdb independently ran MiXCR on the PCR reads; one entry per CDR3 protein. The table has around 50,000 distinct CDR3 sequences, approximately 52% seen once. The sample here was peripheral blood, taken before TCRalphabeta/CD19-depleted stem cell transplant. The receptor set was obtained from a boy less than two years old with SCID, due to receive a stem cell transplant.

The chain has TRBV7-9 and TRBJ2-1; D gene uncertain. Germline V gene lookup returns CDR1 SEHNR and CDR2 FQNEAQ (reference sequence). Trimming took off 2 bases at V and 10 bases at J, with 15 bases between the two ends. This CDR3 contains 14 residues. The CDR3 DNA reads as TGTGCCAGCAGCTTATCCGGCCCAACATCCGAGCAGTTCTTC. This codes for CASSLSGPTSEQFF.

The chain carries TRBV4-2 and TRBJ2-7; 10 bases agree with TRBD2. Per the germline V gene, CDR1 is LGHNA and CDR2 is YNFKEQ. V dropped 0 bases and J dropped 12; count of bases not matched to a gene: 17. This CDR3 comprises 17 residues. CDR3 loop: CASSQDSRQLAGASPYF. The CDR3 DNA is TGTGCCAGCAGCCAAGACTCCAGGCAGCTAGCGGGGGCCTCACCGTACTTC.

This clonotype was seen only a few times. CDR3 in amino acids: CSARGEREYNEQFF. The CDR3, as DNA: TGCAGTGCTAGAGGGGAGCGGGAGTACAATGAGCAGTTCTTC. The chain links TRBV20-1 to TRBJ2-1, with 8 bases matching TRBD2. The CDR3 runs 14 residues. Germline CDR1 DFQATT, CDR2 SNEGSKA (reference sequence). Germline trimming cut 1 base from V and 4 bases from J; bases unmatched to any gene: 3.

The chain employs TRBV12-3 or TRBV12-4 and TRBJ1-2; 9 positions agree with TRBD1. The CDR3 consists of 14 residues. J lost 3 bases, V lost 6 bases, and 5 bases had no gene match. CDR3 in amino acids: CASRRTGEDYGYTF. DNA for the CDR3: TGTGCCAGCAGGCGGACAGGGGAGGACTATGGCTACACCTTC.